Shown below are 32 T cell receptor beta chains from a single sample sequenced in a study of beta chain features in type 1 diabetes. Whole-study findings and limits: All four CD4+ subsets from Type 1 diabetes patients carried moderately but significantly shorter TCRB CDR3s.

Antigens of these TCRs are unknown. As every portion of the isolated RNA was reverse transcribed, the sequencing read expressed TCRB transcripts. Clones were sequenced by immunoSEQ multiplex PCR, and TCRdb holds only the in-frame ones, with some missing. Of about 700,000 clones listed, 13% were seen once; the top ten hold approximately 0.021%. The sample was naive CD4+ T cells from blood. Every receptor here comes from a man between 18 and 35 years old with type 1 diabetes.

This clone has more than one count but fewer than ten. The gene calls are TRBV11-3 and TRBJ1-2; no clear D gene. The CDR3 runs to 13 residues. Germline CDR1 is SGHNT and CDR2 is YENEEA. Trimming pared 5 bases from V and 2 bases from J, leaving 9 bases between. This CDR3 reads CASSRAGNYGYTF. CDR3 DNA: TGTGCCAGCAGCCGGGCAGGAAACTATGGCTACACCTTC.

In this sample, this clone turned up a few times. CDR3 region: CASSSSPAYEQYF. CDR3 DNA: TGTGCCAGCAGTTCCTCACCCGCCTACGAGCAGTACTTC. This chain connects TRBV28 to TRBJ2-7; D gene unclear. The germline CDR1 and CDR2 sequences are MDHEN and SYDVKM. The CDR3 totals 13 residues. V shed 4 bases and J shed 2 bases, with 9 bases lying between them.

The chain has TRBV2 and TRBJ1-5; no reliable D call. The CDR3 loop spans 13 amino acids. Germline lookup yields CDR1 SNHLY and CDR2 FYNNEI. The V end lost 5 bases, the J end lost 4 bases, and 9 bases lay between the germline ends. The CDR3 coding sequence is TGTGCCAGCAGTTTTTCAGAGAATCAGCCCCAGCATTTT. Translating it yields CASSFSENQPQHF.

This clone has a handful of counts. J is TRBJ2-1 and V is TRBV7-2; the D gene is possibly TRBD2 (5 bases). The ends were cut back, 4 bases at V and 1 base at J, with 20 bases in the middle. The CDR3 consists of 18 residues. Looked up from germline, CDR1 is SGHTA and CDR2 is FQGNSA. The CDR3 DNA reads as TGTGCCAGCAGCTCGCGGAGCGGAGGTAGGCCGTCCTACAATGAGCAGTTCTTC. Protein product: CASSSRSGGRPSYNEQFF.

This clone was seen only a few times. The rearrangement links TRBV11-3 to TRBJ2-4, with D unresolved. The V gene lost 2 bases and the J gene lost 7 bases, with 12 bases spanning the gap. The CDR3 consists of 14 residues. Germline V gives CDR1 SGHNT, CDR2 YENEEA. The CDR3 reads CASSLRGPTNIQYF. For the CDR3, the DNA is TGTGCCAGCAGCTTACGTGGACCCACGAACATTCAGTACTTC.

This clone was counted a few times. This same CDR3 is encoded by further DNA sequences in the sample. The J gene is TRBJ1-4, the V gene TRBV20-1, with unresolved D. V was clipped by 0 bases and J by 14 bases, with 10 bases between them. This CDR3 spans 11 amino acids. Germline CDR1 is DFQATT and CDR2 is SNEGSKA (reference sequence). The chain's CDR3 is CSARDRARLFF. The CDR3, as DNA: TGCAGTGCTAGAGATCGAGCTAGGCTGTTTTTT.

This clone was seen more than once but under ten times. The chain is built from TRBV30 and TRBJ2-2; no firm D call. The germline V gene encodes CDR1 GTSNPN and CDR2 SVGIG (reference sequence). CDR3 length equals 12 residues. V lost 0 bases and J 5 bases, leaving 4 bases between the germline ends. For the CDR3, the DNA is TGTGCCTGGAGTGTCTGGACCGGGGAGCTGTTTTTT. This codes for CAWSVWTGELFF.

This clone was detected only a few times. The CDR3 nucleotides read TGCGCCAGCAGCAGAGGGCCCGATGCTAACTATGGCTACACCTTC. Its translation is CASSRGPDANYGYTF. The rearrangement joins TRBV5-1 to TRBJ1-2, with no clear D. The CDR3 consists of 15 residues. Germline V gene sequence: CDR1 SGHRS, CDR2 YFSETQ. V lost 4 bases to trimming and J lost 0 bases, with 13 bases between them. The entire variable domain, with the rest obtained from reference TRBV5-1 and TRBJ1-2, is as follows: KAGVTQTPRYLIKTRGQQVTLSCSPISGHRSVSWYQQTPGQGLQFLFEYFSETQRNKGNFPGRFSGRQFSNSRSEMNVSTLELGDSALYLCASSRGPDANYGYTFGSGTRLTVV.

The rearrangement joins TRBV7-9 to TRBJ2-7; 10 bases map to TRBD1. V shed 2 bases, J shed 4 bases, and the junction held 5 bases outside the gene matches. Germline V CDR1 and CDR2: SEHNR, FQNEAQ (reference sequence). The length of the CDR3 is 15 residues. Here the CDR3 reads CASSLLGTGVYEQYF. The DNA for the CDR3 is TGTGCCAGCAGCTTACTGGGGACAGGGGTGTACGAGCAGTACTTC.

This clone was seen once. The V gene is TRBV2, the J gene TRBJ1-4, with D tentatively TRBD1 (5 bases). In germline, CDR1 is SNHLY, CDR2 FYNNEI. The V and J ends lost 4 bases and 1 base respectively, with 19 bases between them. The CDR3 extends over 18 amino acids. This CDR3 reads CASSGARERSVTNEKLFF. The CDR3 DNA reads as TGTGCCAGCAGTGGTGCCAGGGAGAGGAGTGTAACTAATGAAAAACTGTTTTTT. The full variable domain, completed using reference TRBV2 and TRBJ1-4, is EPEVTQTPSHQVTQMGQEVILRCVPISNHLYFYWYRQILGQKVEFLVSFYNNEISEKSEIFDDQFSVERPDGSNFTLKIRSTKLEDSAMYFCASSGARERSVTNEKLFFGSGTQLSVL.

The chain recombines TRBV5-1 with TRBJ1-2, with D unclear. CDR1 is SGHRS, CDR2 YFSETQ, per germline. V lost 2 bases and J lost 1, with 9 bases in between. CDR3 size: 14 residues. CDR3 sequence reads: CASSFREFNYGYTF. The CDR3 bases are TGCGCCAGCAGCTTTCGAGAGTTTAACTATGGCTACACCTTC.

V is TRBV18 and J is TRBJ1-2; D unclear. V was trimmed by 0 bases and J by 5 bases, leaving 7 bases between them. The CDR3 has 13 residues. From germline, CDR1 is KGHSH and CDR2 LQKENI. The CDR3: CASSPPSGYGYTF. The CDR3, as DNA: TGTGCCAGCTCACCACCGTCCGGGTATGGCTACACCTTC. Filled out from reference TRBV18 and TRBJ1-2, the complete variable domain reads NAGVMQNPRHLVRRRGQEARLRCSPMKGHSHVYWYRQLPEEGLKFMVYLQKENIIDESGMPKERFSAEFPKEGPSILRIQQVVRGDSAAYFCASSPPSGYGYTFGSGTRLTVV.

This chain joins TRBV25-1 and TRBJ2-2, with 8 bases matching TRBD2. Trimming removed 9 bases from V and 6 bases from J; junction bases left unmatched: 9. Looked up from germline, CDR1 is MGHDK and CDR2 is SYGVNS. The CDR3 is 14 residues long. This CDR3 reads CARFGTRLSGELFF. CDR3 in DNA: TGTGCCAGATTCGGGACTAGGTTGTCCGGGGAGCTGTTTTTT.

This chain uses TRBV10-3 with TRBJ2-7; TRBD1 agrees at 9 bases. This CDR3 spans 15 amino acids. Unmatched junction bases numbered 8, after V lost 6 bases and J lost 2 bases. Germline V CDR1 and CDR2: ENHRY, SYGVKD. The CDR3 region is CAISYRDRAAYEQYF. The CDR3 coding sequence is TGTGCCATCAGCTACCGGGACAGGGCGGCCTACGAGCAGTACTTC.

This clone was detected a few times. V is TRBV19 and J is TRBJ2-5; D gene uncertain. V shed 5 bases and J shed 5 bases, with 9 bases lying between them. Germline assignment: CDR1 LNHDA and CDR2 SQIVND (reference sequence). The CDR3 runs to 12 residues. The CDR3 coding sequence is TGTGCCAGTAGTCTCCCCGCGGAGACCCAGTACTTC. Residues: CASSLPAETQYF.

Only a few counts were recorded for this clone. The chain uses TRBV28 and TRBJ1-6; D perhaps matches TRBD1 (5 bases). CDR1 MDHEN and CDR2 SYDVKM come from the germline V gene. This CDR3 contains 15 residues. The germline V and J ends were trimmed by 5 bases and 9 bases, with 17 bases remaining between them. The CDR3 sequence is CASSGDVRRPSPLHF. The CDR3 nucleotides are TGTGCCAGCAGTGGGGACGTGCGACGCCCTTCACCCCTCCACTTT.

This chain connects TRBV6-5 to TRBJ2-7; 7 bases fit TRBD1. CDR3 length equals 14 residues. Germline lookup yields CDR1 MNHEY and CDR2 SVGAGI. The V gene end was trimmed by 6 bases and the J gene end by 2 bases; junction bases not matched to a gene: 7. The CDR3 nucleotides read TGTGCCAGCAGCACATACAGGGGACCCTACGAGCAGTACTTC. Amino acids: CASSTYRGPYEQYF.

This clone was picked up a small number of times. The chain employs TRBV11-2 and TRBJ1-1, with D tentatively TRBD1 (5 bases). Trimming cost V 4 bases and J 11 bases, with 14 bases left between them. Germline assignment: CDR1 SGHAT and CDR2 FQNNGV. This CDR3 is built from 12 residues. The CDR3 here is CASSSDRWRAFF. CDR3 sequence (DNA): TGTGCCAGCAGCTCCGACAGATGGAGGGCTTTCTTT.

As DNA, the CDR3 is TGTGCCAGCAGTGTGGTACTGACCTATGGCTACACCTTC. The encoded protein is CASSVVLTYGYTF. The rearrangement uses TRBV5-5 and TRBJ1-2; D remains ambiguous. The CDR3 runs to 13 residues. Trimming took off 5 bases at V and 4 bases at J, with 12 bases between the two ends. The V gene's germline CDR1 is SGHKS and CDR2 YYEKEE (reference sequence).

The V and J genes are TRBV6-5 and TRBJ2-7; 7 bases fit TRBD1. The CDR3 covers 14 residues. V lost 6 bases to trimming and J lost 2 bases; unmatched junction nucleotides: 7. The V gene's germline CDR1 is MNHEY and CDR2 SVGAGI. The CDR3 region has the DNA TGTGCCAGCAGAACCGGGACAGAGACCTACGAGCAGTACTTC. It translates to CASRTGTETYEQYF.

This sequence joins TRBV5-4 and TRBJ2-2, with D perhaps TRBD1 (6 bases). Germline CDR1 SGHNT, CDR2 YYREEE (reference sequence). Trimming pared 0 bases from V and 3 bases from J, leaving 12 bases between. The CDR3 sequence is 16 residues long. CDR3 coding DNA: TGTGCCAGCAGCTTGGTACCTTCAGGGGACACCGGGGAGCTGTTTTTT. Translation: CASSLVPSGDTGELFF. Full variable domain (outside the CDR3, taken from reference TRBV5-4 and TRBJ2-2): ETGVTQSPTHLIKTRGQQVTLRCSSQSGHNTVSWYQQALGQGPQFIFQYYREEENGRGNFPPRFSGLQFPNYSSELNVNALELDDSALYLCASSLVPSGDTGELFFGEGSRLTVL.

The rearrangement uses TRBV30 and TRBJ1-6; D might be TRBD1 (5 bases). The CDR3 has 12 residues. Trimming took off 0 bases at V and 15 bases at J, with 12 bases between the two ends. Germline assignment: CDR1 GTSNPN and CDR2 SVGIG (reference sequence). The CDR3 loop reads CAWSVRVFGLHF. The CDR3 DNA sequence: TGTGCCTGGAGTGTCAGGGTCTTTGGCCTCCACTTT.

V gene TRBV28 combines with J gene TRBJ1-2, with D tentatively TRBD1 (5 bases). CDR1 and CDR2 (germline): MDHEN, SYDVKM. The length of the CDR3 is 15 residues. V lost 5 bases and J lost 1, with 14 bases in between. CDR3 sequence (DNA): TGTGCCAGCAGTGCGACAGCCGACCTTAACTATGGCTACACCTTC. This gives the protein CASSATADLNYGYTF.

Here the CDR3 reads CASYSVSPLHF. The CDR3 DNA sequence: TGTGCCAGCTACAGCGTCTCACCCCTCCACTTT. This chain links TRBV21-1 with TRBJ1-6. TRBV21-1 is annotated as a pseudogene. The CDR3 length is 11 residues.

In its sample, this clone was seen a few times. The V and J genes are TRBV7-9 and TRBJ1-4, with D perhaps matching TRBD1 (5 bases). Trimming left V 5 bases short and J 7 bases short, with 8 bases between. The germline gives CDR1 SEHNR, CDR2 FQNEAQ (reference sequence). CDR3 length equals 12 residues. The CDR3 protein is CASSPRAEKLFF. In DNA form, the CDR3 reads TGTGCCAGCAGCCCCAGGGCTGAAAAACTGTTTTTT.

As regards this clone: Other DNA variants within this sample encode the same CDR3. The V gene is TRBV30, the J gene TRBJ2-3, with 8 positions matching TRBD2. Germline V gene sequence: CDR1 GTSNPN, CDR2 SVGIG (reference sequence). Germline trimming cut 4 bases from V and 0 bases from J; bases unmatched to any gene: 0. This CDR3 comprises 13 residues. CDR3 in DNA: TGTGCCTGGACTAGCGGGAGCACAGATACGCAGTATTTT. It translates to CAWTSGSTDTQYF.

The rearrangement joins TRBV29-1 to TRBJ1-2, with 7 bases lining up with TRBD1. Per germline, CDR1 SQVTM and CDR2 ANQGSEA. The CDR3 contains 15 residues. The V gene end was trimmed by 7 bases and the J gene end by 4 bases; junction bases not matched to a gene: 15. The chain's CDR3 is CSARNPTGQVYGYTF. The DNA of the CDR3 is TGCAGCGCCCGAAACCCGACAGGGCAAGTCTATGGCTACACCTTC. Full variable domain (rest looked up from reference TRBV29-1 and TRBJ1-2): SAVISQKPSRDICQRGTSLTIQCQVDSQVTMMFWYRQQPGQSLTLIATANQGSEATYESGFVIDKFPISRPNLTFSTLTVSNMSPEDSSIYLCSARNPTGQVYGYTFGSGTRLTVV.

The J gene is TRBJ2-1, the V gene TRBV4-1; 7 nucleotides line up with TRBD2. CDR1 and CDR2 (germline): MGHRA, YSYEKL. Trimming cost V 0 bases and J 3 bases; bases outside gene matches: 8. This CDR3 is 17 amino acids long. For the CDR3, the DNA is TGCGCCAGCAGCCAAGATGGGGGAGGGTGGATCTACAATGAGCAGTTCTTC. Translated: CASSQDGGGWIYNEQFF.

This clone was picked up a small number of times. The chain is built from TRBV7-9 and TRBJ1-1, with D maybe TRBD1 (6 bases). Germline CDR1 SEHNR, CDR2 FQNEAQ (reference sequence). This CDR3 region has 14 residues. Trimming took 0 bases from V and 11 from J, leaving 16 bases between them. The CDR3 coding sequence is TGTGCCAGCAGCTTAGCACAGGGTCTCCTTGGTGCTTTCTTT. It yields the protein CASSLAQGLLGAFF.

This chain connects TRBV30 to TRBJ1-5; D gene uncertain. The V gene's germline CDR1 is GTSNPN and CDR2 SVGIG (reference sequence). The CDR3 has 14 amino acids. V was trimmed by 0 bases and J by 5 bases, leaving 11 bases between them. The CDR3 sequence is CAWSVRGGDQPQHF. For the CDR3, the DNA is TGTGCCTGGAGTGTACGTGGCGGCGATCAGCCCCAGCATTTT. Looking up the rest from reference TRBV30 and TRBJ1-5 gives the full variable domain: SQTIHQWPATLVQPVGSPLSLECTVEGTSNPNLYWYRQAAGRGLQLLFYSVGIGQISSEVPQNLSASRPQDRQFILSSKKLLLSDSGFYLCAWSVRGGDQPQHFGDGTRLSIL.

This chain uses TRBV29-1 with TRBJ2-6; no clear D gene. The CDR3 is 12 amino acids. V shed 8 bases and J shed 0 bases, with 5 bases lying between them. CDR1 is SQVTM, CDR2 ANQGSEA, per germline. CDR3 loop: CSFSSGANVLTF. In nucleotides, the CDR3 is TGCAGCTTCTCCTCTGGGGCCAACGTCCTGACTTTC.

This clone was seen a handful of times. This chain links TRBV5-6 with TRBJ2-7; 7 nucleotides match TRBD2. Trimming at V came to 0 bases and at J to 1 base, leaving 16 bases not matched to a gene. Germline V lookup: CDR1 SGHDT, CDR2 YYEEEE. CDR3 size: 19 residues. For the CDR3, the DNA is TGTGCCAGCAGCTTGGAATCCTCCTTAGGGAGGGCCCTATCCTACGAGCAGTACTTC. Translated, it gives CASSLESSLGRALSYEQYF.